This T cell receptor beta chain was found in a study of PD-L1 blockade in urothelial cancer. Looking at the study overall: Blood was evaluated 3 weeks (second dose) and 6 weeks after therapy began.

Specified time point: pretreatment peripheral blood. Libraries were prepared by immunoSEQ multiplex PCR; TCRdb keeps only in-frame clonotypes and omits some of them. In the table there are about 63,000 clones, 81% of which are singletons. Germline assignment: CDR1 SGHTA and CDR2 FQGNSA. The CDR3 loop spans 16 amino acids. V was clipped by 4 bases and J by 4 bases; unmatched bases: 5. The chain uses TRBV7-2 and TRBJ2-2, with 11 bases matching TRBD2. The clonotype originates from a man in his 70s with urothelial cancer. Here the sequenced sample was PBMCs, taken around atezolizumab (anti-PD-L1) treatment. CDR3 loop: CASSSGLAVFTGELFF. CDR3 sequence (DNA): TGTGCCAGCAGCTCGGGACTAGCGGTTTTCACCGGGGAGCTGTTTTTT.